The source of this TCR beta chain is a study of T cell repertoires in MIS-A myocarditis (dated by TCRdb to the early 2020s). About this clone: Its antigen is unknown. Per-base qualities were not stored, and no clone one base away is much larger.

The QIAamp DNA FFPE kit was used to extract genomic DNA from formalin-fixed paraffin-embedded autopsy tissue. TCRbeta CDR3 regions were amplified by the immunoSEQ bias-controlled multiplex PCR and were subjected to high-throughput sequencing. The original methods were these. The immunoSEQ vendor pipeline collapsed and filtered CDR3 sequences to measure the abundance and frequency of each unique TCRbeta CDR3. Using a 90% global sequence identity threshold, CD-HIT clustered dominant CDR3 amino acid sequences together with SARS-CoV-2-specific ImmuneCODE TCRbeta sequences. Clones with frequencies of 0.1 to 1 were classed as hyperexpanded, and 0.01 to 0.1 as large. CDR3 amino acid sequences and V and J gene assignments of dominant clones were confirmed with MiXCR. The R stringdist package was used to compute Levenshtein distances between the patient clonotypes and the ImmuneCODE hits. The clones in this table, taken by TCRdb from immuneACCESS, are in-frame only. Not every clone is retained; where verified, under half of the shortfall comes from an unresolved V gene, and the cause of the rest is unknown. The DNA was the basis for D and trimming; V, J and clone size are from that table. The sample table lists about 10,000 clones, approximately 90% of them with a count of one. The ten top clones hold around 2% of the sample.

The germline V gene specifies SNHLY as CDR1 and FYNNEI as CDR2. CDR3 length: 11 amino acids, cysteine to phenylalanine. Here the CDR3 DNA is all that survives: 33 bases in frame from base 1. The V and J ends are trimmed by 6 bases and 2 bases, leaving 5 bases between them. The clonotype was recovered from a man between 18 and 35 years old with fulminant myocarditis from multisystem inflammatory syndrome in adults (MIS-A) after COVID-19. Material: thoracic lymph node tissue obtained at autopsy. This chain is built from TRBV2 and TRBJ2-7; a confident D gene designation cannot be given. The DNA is TGTGCCAGCAGAGGAACCTACGAGCAGTACTTC. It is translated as CASRGTYEQYF.